Listed here is a single TCR beta chain. This clone's antigen is unknown. No base quality information exists; no much larger clone differs at one position. Libraries were prepared through the immunoSEQ multiplex PCR assay. For the multiplex PCR, a mixture combining 60 forward primers for TCR Vbeta segments and 13 reverse primers for TCR Jbeta segments was used. Amplification of the CDR3 region of rearranged TCR beta genes was performed with a multiplex PCR assay on genomic DNA. The amplified TCR beta libraries were sequenced on the Illumina HiSeq System as 87-base-pair reads. The study's processing was this. A later analysis tallied 75 million to 95 million unique TCR beta chains across the 600 to 700 repertoires, and some 12 million of those chains were shared by two or more donors. Raw reads were error-corrected and collapsed into unique sequences by a nearest-neighbor algorithm in which closely related sequences were merged to remove PCR and sequencing errors. To assign V, D and J gene segments, CDR3 sequences were aligned to IMGT reference sequences. Each retained sequence needed at least a six-nucleotide match to both a V gene segment and a J gene segment. Rearrangements were classified as productive when the CDR3 lacked stop codons and remained in frame with V and J, and all other rearrangements were classified as non-productive. Following IMGT convention, CDR3 was defined as the stretch from the second conserved V-encoded cysteine up to the conserved J-encoded phenylalanine. The earlier analysis of more than 450 of the donors excluded sequences that lacked an unambiguous match to a single V gene segment. An earlier analysis of 587 of the donors classified V segments as functional when productive rearrangements were above 56.7% and as segregating when the standard deviation between donors was above 5%. A statistical classification framework was developed to diagnose cytomegalovirus status using the catalog of TCR beta chain sequences. In a later analysis, V and J genes were assigned by comparing TCR nucleotide sequences against IMGT/GENE-DB human TR gene sequences. Using the TCRdist pipeline, a later analysis assigned CDR3 sequences along with most-parsimonious VDJ recombination scenarios. In a later analysis, each TCR beta chain was defined by its CDR3 amino acid sequence together with its V-gene family, and reads without a unique V-gene family were excluded. A later analysis removed 550 to 650 highly shared, low-generation-probability nucleotide sequences to deal with suspected cross-contamination and a sequencing artifact. A later analysis calculated a clonal expansion index for each public chain from normalized within-repertoire ranks of inferred template counts. Generation probabilities in a later analysis came from a VDJ recombination model fitted to out-of-frame rearrangements, and those results were checked against IGoR. Hypergeometric tests were used in a later analysis to score TCR-TCR, TCR-HLA and TCR-CMV co-occurrence, with a repertoire-size bias correction applied to the TCR pairs. A later analysis estimated false discovery rates by permuting HLA or CMV assignments 20 times. In a later analysis, co-occurring TCRs were grouped with DBSCAN, and TCRdist sequence similarity was added when clustering was performed within HLA-allele-positive subsets. Repertoires with fewer than 30,000 or more than 120,000 public chains, plus five repertoires with anomalous nucleotide sharing, were excluded from co-occurrence clustering. In TCRdb, the immuneACCESS table is reduced to in-frame sequences with V and J assigned. These tables do not hold every clone; where another copy was compared, an unresolved V gene accounts for under half, and the others remain unexplained. D and trimming were read from the DNA, whereas the V and J calls and clone size are those reported in that table. The sample includes over 250,000 clones, with about 66% observed a single time. The top ten constitute about 2.2% of the sample.

The record originates from a study of cytomegalovirus exposure and HLA in healthy donors (dated by TCRdb to 2016 to 2017). For context, the study as a whole: According to an earlier analysis of 550 to 750 of the donors, about 179 million T cells yielded roughly 110 million unique TCR beta sequences and roughly 280 Gb of sequence data. Roughly 300 gigabases of sequencing data and approximately 91 million unique TCR sequences made up an early release that covered fewer than 650 HLA-typed donors. The genetic ancestry cluster associated with self-reported Caucasian donors included roughly four fifths of the roughly 360 genotyped donors. The study aimed to test whether signatures of past pathogen exposure could be identified by cataloging public T cell receptors. The study profiled the T cell repertoires of hundreds of subjects by immunosequencing and related them to cytomegalovirus serostatus. A separate validation cohort of over a hundred different subjects was used in addition to the roughly 700-subject first cohort. To predict cytomegalovirus infection status, the study combined high-throughput TCR immunosequencing, statistical association of individual TCRs with disease status, and machine learning. To study patterns of TCR occurrence, a later analysis re-analyzed previously published TCR beta repertoires from several hundred donors and added high-resolution HLA genotyping. Rather than drawing on any new phenotypic data, the later analysis identified candidate immune exposures from TCR beta sequences and the way those sequences occurred across donors. To decide whether each TCR beta V gene segment behaved as functional or pseudogenic, an earlier analysis of 587 of the donors relied on high-throughput TCR beta sequencing. Donor age, sex, ethnicity and CMV serostatus were compiled together with the repertoire data. Genome-wide SNP genotypes for about 60% of the 666 donors were used in a later genetic analysis, which treated that subset as a discovery cohort. All discovery cohort repertoires had been generated on a single sequencing platform. Both class I and class II loci were covered by HLA typing, at four-digit resolution. The number of typed donors differed by locus: roughly 629-640 for A, B, C, DRB1 and DQB1; approximately 540 for DQA1; about 600 for DPA1; and about 470 for DPB1. Several DR-DQ haplotypes were handled as single units for association and clustering because linkage in the cohort was strong. Across around 400 genotyped donors of the cohort, an average of about 240,000 unique TCR beta nucleotide sequences per donor were sequenced, and roughly a sixth of those sequences were non-productive. Paper-wide results and their limitations: An association between a missense DCLRE1C variant and V-gene and J-gene trimming of TCR beta chains was found in a later genetic analysis and replicated in an independent cohort. In vitro tests confirmed that three of the cytomegalovirus-associated TCR beta chains recognize cytomegalovirus antigens. Most TCR sequences were observed very rarely across donors, whereas some public TCRs were present in many individuals. The authors suggested that the approach could potentially be extended to other disease states and immunological phenotypes. Compared with equally common non-associated chains, HLA-associated TCR beta chains in a later analysis were more clonally expanded and had lower generation probabilities. According to a later analysis, parvovirus B19, influenza, CMV and Epstein-Barr virus appeared linked to several top co-occurrence clusters. The classifier was reported to diagnose cytomegalovirus status with high specificity and sensitivity in both the original and validation cohorts. Broadly in line with IMGT annotations, most TCR beta V segments showed up in productive rearrangements about 87% or about 30% of the time in an earlier analysis of 587 of the donors. Assigning TCR associations to individual alleles was difficult when HLA alleles, especially DR and DQ, strongly co-occurred. A cluster of highly shared sequence variants was judged likely to represent a technical artifact of the sequencing pipeline. According to a later analysis, TCR association rates differed among HLA loci, with DRB1 alleles showing the most associated TCRs and HLA-C alleles showing the fewest. Specific HLA alleles were associated with roughly 17,000 TCR beta sequences at a false discovery rate of 0.05 in a later analysis. A further reported finding was that TCR beta sequences accurately predicted the HLA-A and HLA-B alleles for most subjects in the first cohort. Compared with the approximately 700-donor mean, donors in an Asian-associated ancestry cluster had fewer N-insertions in productive TCRs, according to a later genetic analysis. In a later analysis, most CMV-associated TCR beta chains were found to appear HLA-restricted, with HLA associations seemingly driven largely by CMV exposure. The presence/absence analyses assumed that sequencing depth was roughly uniform across donors, and that assumption may not be true. Correlated functional status among segregating V segments might reflect linkage disequilibrium, but an unknown experimental factor could not be ruled out. HLA typing was unavailable for some donors at each locus, so association tests used only the typed subset. This cohort had only TCR beta chains sequenced, and the lack of alpha or paired-chain data limited which features could be detected. The study gave a list of under 200 TCR beta chains associated with cytomegalovirus. Immune exposure information for the cohort was limited to CMV serostatus. Some IMGT-functional V segments, including TRBV6-2 and TRBV6-3, could not be told apart with the 87-base-pair reads, so those segments were excluded. Because counts were too low, roughly 17 rarely observed V segments, including chromosome 9 orphons, were left out of the earlier analysis of several hundred of the donors.

From a lookup of the germline V gene, CDR1 and CDR2 are MDHEN and SYDVKM. The CDR3, cysteine through phenylalanine, is 16 amino acids long. The retained sequence is limited to the CDR3, 48 bases, with the frame set at the first base. The junction carries 20 bases between V and J, which are trimmed by 6 bases and 5 bases respectively. The cohort consisted of 670 or so healthy bone marrow donors. At the time of sampling, every cohort member was nominally healthy, though immune exposures that went unrecorded were likely present. The donor was CMV seronegative and was included in the group of 352 seronegative cohort members. A peripheral blood sample was collected from each donor, and TCR beta sequencing was performed on peripheral blood mononuclear cells. Genomic DNA extraction from the blood cell samples was performed with the Qiagen DNeasy Blood Extraction Kit.

Material: PBMCs. This TCR came from a female donor in good health and CMV-seronegative. Recombination connected TRBV28 to TRBJ2-1; a tentative D match to TRBD1 spans 6 bases. DNA sequence: TGTGCCAGCAGCCTCCCCCCAGGGGAATTCGACAATGAGCAGTTCTTC. Its translation reads: CASSLPPGEFDNEQFF.